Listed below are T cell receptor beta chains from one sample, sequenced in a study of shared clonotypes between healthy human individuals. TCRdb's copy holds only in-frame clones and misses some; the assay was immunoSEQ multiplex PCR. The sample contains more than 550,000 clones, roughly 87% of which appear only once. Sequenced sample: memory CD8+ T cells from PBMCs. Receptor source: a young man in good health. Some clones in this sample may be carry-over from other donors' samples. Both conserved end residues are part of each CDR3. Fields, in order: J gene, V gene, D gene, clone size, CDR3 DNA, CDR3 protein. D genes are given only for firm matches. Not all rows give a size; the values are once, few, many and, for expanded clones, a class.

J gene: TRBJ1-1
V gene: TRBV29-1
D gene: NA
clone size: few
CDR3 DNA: TGCAGCGTTGAAGAACAGTCGGCTTTCTTT
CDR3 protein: CSVEEQSAFF

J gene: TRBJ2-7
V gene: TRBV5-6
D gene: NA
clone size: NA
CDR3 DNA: TGTGCCAGCGGAAGTTGGGGCACCGAGCAGTACTTC
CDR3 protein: CASGSWGTEQYF

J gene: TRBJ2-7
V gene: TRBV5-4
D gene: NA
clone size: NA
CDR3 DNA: TGTGCCAGCAGCGGCGACGAGGACTACGAGCAGTACTTC
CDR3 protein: CASSGDEDYEQYF

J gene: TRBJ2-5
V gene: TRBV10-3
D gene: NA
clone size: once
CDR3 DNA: TGTGCCGCTACGGAGGGGGGGAGCGTTCAAGAGACCCAGTACTTC
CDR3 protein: CAATEGGSVQETQYF

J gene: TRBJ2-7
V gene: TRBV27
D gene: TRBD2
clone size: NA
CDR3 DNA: TGTGCCAGCAGTTGGGGGGCGGGAGGGCCGTCCTACGAGCAGTACTTC
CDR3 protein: CASSWGAGGPSYEQYF

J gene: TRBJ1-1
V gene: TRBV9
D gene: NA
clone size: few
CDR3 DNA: TGTGCCAGCAGCCCCGGGGGGGACACTGAAGCTTTCTTT
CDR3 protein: CASSPGGDTEAFF

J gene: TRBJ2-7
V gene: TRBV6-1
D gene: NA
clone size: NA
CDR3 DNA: TGTGCCAGCAGTGAAGGGGTGGGAGCGCCCTATGGGCAGTACTTC
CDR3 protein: CASSEGVGAPYGQYF

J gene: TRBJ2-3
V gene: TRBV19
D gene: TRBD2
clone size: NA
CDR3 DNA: TGTGCCAGTAGTATGAGGGGGACTAGCGGGAGAAAAGATACGCAGTATTTT
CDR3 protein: CASSMRGTSGRKDTQYF

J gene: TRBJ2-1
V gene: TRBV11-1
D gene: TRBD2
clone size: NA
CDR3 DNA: TGTGCCAGCAGCTCTAGCGGGAGGTTAGGCAATGAGCAGTTCTTC
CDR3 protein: CASSSSGRLGNEQFF

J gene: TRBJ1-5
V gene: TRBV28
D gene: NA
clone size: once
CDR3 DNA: TGTGCCAGCAGCACCCCGAGAGTTTATCAGCCCCAGCATTTT
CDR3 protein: CASSTPRVYQPQHF

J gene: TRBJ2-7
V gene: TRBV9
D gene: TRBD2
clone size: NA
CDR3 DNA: TGTGCCAGCAGCGAGGGACTAGCGGGCAGCTCCTACGAGCAGTACTTC
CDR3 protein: CASSEGLAGSSYEQYF

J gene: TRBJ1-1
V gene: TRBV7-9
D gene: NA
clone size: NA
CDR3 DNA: TGTGCCAGCAGCTCGCCGCAGGACAGCCACACTGAAGCTTTCTTT
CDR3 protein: CASSSPQDSHTEAFF

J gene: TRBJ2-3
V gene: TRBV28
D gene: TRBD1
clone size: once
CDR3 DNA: TGTGCCAGCAGCGGTGGGGAAGGGGGCGTTTTGAATACGCAGTATTTT
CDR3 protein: CASSGGEGGVLNTQYF

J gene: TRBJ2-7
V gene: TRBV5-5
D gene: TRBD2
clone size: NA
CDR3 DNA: TGTGCCAGCAGCCCCTCCTTAACGATAGCGGGAGTAAGCTACGAGCAGTACTTC
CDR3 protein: CASSPSLTIAGVSYEQYF

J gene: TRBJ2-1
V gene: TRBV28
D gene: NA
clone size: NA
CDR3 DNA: TGTGCCAGCAGCCATACAACGAGCTCCTACAATGAGCAGTTCTTC
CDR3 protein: CASSHTTSSYNEQFF

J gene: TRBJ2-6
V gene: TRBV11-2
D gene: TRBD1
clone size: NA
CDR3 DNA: TGTGCCAGCATGACCTCTAGGACAGGGGTTTTTGGGGCCAACGTCCTGACTTTC
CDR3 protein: CASMTSRTGVFGANVLTF

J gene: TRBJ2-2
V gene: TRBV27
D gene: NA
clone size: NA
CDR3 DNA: TGTGCCAGCAGTTTCCACGGGGAGCTGTTTTTT
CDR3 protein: CASSFHGELFF

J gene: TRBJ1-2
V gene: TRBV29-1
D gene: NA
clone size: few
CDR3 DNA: TGCAGCGTTGGGAAGGACTATGGCTACACCTTC
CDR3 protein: CSVGKDYGYTF

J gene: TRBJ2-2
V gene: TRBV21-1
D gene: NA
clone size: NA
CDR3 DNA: TGTGCCAGCAGCCTCCCGGGACAGGATATCGGGGAGCTGTTTTTT
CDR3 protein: CASSLPGQDIGELFF

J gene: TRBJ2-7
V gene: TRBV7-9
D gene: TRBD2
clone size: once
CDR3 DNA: TGTGCCAGCAGCTCCCGGGGAGGGAATTCCTACGAGCAGTACTTC
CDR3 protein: CASSSRGGNSYEQYF

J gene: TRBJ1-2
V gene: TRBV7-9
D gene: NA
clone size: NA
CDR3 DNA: TGTGCCAGCAGCGACGACAGCTATGGCTACACCTTC
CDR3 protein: CASSDDSYGYTF

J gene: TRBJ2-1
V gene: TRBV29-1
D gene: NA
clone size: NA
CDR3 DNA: TGCAGCGTTGACCCAGACTCCTACAATGAGCAGTTCTTC
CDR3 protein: CSVDPDSYNEQFF

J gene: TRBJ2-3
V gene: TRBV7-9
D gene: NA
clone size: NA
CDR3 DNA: TGTGCCAGCAGCTTAGCGCTTTGGGGCCCCCGGAATACGCAGTATTTT
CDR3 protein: CASSLALWGPRNTQYF

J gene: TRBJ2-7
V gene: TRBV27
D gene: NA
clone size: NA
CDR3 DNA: TGTGCCAGCAGTCACGACTTTTCCTACGAGCAGTACTTC
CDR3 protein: CASSHDFSYEQYF

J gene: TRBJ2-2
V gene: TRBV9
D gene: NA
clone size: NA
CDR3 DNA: TGTGCCAGCAGCGTAGCTGGGGTTAACACCGGGGAGCTGTTTTTT
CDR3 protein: CASSVAGVNTGELFF

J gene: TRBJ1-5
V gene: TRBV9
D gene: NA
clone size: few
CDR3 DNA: TGTGCCAGCGGGGATGGCAATCAGCCCCAGCATTTT
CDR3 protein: CASGDGNQPQHF

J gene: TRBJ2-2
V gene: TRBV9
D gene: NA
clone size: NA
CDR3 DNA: TGTGCCAGCAGCGACGCCTACAGACACACCGGGGAGCTGTTTTTT
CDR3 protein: CASSDAYRHTGELFF

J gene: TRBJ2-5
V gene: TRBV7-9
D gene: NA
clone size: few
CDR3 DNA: TGTGCCAGCAGCATGATTTCTGGGGCAGAGACCCAGTACTTC
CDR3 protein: CASSMISGAETQYF

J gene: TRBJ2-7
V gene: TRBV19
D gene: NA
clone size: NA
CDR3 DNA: TGTGCCAGTAGTATAGTAGTCTACGCCTACGAGCAGTACTTC
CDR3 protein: CASSIVVYAYEQYF

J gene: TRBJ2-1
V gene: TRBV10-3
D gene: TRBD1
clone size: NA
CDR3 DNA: TGTGCCATCAGTCGGACAGGGGAGGTCTACAATGAGCAGTTCTTC
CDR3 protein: CAISRTGEVYNEQFF

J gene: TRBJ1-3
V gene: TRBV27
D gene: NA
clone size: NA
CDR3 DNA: TGTGCCAGCAGGGCCGGCTCTGGAAACACCATATATTTT
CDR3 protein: CASRAGSGNTIYF

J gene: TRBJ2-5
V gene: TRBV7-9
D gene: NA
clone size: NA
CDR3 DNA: TGTGCCAGCAGCCTCCCCAGGGGGGACTCCCAAGAGACCCAGTACTTC
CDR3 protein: CASSLPRGDSQETQYF

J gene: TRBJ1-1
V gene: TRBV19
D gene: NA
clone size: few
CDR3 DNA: TGTGCCAGTAGTATAGGCGGGGGCACTGAAGCTTTCTTT
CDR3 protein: CASSIGGGTEAFF

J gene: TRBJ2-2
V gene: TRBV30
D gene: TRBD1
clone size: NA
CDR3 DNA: TGTGCCTGGAGTCCCCTCCGTATAGGACAGGGGGCCGGGGAGCTGTTTTTT
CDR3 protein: CAWSPLRIGQGAGELFF

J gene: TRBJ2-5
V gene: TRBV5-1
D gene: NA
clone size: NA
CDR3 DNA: TGCGCCAGCAGCTTGGATACTAGGCCTTCCCAGTACTTC
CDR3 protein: CASSLDTRPSQYF

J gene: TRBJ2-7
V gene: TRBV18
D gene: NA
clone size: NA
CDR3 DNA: TGTGCCAGCTCACCACGGAGGTTGGCGGACGAGCAGTACTTC
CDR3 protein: CASSPRRLADEQYF

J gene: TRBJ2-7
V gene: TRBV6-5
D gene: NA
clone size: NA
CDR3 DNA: TGTGCCAGCAGTCTAGAGGGACGGGTGTTTGAGTACTTC
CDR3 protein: CASSLEGRVFEYF

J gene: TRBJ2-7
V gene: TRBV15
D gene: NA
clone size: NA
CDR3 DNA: TGTGCCACCAGCAGATGGACGGGACTCCTCTACGAGCAGTACTTC
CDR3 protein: CATSRWTGLLYEQYF

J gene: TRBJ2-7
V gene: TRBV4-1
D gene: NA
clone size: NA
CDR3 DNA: TGCGCCAGCAGCCAACAGGGACGGTCCTACGAGCAGTACTTC
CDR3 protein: CASSQQGRSYEQYF

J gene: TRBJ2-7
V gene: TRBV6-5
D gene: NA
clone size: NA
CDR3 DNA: TGTGCCAGCAGTTACTCGAGGAGCGTGGAATGGTACTTC
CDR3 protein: CASSYSRSVEWYF

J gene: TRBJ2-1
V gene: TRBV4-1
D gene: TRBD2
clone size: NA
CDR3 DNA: TGCGCCAGCAGCCTTAAGGGACTAGCTGGCAATGAGCAGTTCTTC
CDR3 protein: CASSLKGLAGNEQFF

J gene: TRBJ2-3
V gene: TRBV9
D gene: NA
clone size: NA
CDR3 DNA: TGTGCCAGCAGCGTAGAATCCGCAGGTGGGGCCACAGATACGCAGTATTTT
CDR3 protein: CASSVESAGGATDTQYF

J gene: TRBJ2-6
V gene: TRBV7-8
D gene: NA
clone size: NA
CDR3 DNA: TGTGCCAGCAGCTCCCACTTGGGTTCTGGGGCCAACGTCCTGACTTTC
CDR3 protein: CASSSHLGSGANVLTF

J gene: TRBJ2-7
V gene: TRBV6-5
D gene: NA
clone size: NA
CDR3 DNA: TGTGCCAGCGCCGGACTGGAGTCCTACGAGCAGTACTTC
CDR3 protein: CASAGLESYEQYF

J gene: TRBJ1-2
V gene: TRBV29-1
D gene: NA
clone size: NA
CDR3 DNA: TGCAGCGTTGTGCAGGGTAACTATGGCTACACCTTC
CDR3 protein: CSVVQGNYGYTF

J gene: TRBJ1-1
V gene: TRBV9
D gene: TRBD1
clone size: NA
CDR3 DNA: TGTGCCAGCAGCCCCGATGGAGGGGGCGAAGCTTTCTTT
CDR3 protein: CASSPDGGGEAFF

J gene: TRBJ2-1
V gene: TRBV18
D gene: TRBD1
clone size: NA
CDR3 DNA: TGTGCCAGCTCACCGCGGACAGGGAGGAATGAGCAGTTCTTC
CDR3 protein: CASSPRTGRNEQFF

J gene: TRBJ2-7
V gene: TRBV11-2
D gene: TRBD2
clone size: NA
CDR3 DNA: TGTGCCAGCAGCTCCCCCTGGGTCCTAGCGGGCTACGAGCAGTACTTC
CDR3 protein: CASSSPWVLAGYEQYF

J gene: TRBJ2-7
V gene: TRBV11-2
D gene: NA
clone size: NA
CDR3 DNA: TGTGCCAGCAGCTTAGGTGCCGGCGAGCAGTACTTC
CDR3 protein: CASSLGAGEQYF

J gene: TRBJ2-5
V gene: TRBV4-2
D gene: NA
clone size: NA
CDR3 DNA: TGTGCCAGCAGCCGCTTACAGGGTTCGGGAGAGACCCAGTACTTC
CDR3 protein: CASSRLQGSGETQYF

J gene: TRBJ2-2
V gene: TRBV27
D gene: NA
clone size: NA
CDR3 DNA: TGTGCCAGCACTGAACGGGCCGGGGAGCTGTTTTTT
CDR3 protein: CASTERAGELFF

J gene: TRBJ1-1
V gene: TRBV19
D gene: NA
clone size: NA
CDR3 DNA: TGTGCCAGTACCCGGGACGGAATTACTGAAGCTTTCTTT
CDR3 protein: CASTRDGITEAFF

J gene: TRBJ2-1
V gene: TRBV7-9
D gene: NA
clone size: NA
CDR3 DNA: TGTGCCAGCAGCTATGCCAATGAGCAGTTCTTC
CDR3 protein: CASSYANEQFF

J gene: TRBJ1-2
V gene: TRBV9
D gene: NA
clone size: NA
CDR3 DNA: TGTGCCAGCAGCGTTGGAGACTATGGCTACACCTTC
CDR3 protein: CASSVGDYGYTF